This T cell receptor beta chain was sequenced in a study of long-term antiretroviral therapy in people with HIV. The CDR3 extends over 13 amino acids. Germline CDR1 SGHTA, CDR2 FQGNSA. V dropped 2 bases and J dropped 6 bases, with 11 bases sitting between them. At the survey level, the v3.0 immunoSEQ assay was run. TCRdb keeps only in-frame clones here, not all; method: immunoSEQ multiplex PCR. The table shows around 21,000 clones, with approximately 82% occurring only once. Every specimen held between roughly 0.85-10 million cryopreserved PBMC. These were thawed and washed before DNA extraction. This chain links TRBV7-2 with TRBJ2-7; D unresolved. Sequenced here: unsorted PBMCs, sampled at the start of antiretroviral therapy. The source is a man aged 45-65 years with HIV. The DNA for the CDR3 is TGTGCCAGCAGCTTATTACTACAAGTCGAGCAGTACTTC. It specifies CASSLLLQVEQYF.